The present T cell receptor beta chain was sequenced within a study of low-dose radiotherapy and immunotherapy resistance in tumors. Study-wide background: Cohort 1 was given 0.5 Gy per fraction every 2 weeks, for 6.5 Gy total. With cycle 1 day 1 as the start, patients took oral aspirin 300 mg daily for four cycles.

Donors were dosed with nivolumab and ipilimumab; they also received aspirin, low-dose cyclophosphamide and low-dose radiotherapy. Those eligible were patients bearing advanced solid tumors lacking tumor-infiltrating lymphocytes. TRAV- and TRBV-specific primers, spanning alpha and beta chains, primed first-strand cDNA. Both a constant-region primer and a V-primer adapter served to amplify TCRs across 20 PCR cycles. TCRdb ran MiXCR on the reads and lists one entry per CDR3 protein. This sample has 8,500 to 10,000 distinct CDR3 sequences, with about two fifths found just once. Germline CDR1 and CDR2: SGHTA and FQGTGA. The V and J ends lost 1 base and 1 base, in that order; junction bases with no gene match: 9. This CDR3 spans 18 amino acids. By share, this clonotype ranks as medium-sized.

V and J are TRBV7-3 and TRBJ2-1, with 8 bases fitting TRBD2. The TCR comes from a human donor with advanced metastatic prostate, ovarian, gallbladder or colorectal cancer (not recorded which). This table probably holds off-target reads from a library built for another chain. The CDR3 loop is CASSLIGVAGSSYNEQFF. The CDR3 coding sequence is TGTGCCAGCAGCTTAATTGGGGTAGCGGGAAGTTCCTACAATGAGCAGTTCTTC. Variable domain in full (rest from reference TRBV7-3 and TRBJ2-1): GAGVSQTPSNKVTEKGKYVELRCDPISGHTALYWYRQSLGQGPEFLIYFQGTGAADDSGLPNDRFFAVRPEGSVSTLKIQRTERGDSAVYLCASSLIGVAGSSYNEQFFGPGTRLTVL.